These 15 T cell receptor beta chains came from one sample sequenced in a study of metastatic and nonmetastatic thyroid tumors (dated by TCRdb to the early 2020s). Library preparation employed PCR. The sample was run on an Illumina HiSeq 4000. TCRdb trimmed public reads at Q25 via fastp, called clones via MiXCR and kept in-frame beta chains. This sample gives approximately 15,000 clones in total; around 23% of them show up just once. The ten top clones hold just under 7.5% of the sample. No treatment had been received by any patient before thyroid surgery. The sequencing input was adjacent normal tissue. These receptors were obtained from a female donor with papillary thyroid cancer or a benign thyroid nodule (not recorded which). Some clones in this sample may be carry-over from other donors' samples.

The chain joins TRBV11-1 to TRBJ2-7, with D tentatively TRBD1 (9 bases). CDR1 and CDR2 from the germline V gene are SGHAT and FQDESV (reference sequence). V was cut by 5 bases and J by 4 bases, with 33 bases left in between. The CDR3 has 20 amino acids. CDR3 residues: CASSPNRGQDLAGHQYEQYF. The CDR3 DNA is TGTGCCAGCAGCCCCAACAGGGGGCAAGACCTAGCGGGTCACCAATACGAGCAGTACTTC.

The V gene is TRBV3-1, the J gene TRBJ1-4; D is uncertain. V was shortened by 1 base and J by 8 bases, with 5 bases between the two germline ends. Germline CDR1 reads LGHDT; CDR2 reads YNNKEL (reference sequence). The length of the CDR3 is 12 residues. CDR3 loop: CASSQAWEKLFF. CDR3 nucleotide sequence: TGTGCCAGCAGCCAAGCTTGGGAAAAACTGTTTTTT.

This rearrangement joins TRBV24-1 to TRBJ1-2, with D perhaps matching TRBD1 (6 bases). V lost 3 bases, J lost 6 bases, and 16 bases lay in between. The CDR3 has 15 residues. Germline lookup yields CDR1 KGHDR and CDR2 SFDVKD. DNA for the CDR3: TGTGCCACCAGTGATCCGGCGGGGGGCGAGGATGGCTACACCTTC. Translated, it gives CATSDPAGGEDGYTF.

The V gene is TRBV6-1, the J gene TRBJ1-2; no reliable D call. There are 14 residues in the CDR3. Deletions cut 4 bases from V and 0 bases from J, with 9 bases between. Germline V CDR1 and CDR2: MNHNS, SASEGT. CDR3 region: CASSGSLANYGYTF. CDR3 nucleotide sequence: TGTGCCAGCAGTGGATCTTTAGCTAACTATGGCTACACCTTC.

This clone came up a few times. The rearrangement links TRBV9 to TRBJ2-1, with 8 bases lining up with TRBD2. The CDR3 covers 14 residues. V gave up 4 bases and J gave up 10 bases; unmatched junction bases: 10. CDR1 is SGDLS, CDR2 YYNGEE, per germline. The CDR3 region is CASSLQAGVSEQFF. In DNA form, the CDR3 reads TGTGCCAGCAGCCTCCAAGCGGGAGTAAGCGAGCAGTTCTTC.

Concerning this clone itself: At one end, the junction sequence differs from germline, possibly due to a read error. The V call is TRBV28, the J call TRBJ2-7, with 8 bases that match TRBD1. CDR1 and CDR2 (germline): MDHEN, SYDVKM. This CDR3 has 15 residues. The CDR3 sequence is CASIMPRGLSYEHYF. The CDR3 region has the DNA TGTGCCAGCATCATGCCCAGGGGGCTCTCCTACGAGCATTACTTC.

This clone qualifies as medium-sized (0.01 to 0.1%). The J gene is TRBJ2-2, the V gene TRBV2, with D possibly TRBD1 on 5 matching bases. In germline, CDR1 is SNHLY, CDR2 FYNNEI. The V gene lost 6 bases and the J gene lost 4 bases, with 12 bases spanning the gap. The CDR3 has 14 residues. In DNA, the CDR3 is TGTGCCAGCAGGAAGGGGATGGGCACCGGGGAGCTGTTTTTT. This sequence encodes CASRKGMGTGELFF.

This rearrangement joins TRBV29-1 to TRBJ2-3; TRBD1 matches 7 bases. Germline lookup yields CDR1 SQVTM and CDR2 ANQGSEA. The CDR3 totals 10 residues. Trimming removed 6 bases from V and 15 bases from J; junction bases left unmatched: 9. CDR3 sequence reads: CSVIRDRNYF. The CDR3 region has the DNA TGCAGCGTCATCCGGGACAGAAACTATTTT.

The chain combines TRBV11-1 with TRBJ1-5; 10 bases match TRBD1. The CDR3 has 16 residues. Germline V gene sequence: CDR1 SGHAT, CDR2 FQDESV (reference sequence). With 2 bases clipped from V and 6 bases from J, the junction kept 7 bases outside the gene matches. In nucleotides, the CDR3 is TGTGCCAGCAGCTTAATGGAGACAGGGGGCAGTCAGCCCCAGCATTTT. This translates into CASSLMETGGSQPQHF. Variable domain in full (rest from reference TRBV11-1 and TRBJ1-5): EAEVAQSPRYKITEKSQAVAFWCDPISGHATLYWYRQILGQGPELLVQFQDESVVDDSQLPKDRFSAERLKGVDSTLKIQPAELGDSAMYLCASSLMETGGSQPQHFGDGTRLSIL.

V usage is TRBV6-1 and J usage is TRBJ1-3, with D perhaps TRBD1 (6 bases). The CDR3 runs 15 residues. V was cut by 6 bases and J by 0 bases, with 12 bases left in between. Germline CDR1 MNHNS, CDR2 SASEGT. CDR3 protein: CASRPGVSSGNTIYF. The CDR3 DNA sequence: TGTGCCAGCAGACCAGGGGTGAGCTCTGGAAACACCATATATTTT.

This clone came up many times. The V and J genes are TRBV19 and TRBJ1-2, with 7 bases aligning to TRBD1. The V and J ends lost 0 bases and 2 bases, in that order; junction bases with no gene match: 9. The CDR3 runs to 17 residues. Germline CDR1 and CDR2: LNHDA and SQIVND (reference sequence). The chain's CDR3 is CASSIDRGTAGNYGYTF. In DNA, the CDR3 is TGTGCCAGTAGTATAGATCGTGGGACAGCGGGGAACTATGGCTACACCTTC.

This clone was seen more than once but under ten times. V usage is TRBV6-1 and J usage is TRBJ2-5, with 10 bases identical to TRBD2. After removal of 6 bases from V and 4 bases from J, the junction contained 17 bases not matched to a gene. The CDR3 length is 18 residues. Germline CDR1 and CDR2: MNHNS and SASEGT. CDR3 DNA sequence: TGTGCCAGCAGCTTCGGGACTAGCGTGAGGTCCCGGGGAGAGACCCAGTACTTC. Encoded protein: CASSFGTSVRSRGETQYF.

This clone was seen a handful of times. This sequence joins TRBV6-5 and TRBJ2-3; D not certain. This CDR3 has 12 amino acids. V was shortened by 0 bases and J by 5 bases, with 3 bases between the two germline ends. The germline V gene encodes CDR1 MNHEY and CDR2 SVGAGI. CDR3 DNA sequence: TGTGCCAGCAGTTACTCGGGAGATACGCAGTATTTT. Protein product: CASSYSGDTQYF.

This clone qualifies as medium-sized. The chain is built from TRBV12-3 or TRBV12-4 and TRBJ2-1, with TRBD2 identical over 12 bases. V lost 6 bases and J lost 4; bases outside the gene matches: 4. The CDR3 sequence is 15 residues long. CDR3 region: CASRPTSGGYNEQFF. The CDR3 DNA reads TGTGCCAGCAGACCCACTAGCGGGGGGTACAATGAGCAGTTCTTC.

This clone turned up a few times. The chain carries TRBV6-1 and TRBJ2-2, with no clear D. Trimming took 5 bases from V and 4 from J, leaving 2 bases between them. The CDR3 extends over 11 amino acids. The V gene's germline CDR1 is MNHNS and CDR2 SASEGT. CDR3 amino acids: CASSITGELFF. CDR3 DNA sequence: TGTGCCAGCAGTATCACCGGGGAGCTGTTTTTT.